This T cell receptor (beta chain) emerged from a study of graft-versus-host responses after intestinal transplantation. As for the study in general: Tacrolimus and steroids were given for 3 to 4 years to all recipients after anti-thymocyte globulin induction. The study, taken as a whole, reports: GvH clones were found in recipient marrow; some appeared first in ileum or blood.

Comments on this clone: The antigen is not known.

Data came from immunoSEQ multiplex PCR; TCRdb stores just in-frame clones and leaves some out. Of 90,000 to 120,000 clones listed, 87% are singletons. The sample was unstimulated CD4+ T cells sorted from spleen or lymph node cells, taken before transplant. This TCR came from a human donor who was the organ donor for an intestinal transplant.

CDR3 sequence: CASSNRARGATDTQYF. In DNA form, the CDR3 reads TGTGCCAGCAGCAATAGGGCCCGGGGGGCCACAGATACGCAGTATTTT. The chain couples TRBV21-1 to TRBJ2-3; the DNA was not used to check the table's D call, TRBD2. TRBV21-1 is a pseudogene segment. The CDR3 is 16 amino acids.